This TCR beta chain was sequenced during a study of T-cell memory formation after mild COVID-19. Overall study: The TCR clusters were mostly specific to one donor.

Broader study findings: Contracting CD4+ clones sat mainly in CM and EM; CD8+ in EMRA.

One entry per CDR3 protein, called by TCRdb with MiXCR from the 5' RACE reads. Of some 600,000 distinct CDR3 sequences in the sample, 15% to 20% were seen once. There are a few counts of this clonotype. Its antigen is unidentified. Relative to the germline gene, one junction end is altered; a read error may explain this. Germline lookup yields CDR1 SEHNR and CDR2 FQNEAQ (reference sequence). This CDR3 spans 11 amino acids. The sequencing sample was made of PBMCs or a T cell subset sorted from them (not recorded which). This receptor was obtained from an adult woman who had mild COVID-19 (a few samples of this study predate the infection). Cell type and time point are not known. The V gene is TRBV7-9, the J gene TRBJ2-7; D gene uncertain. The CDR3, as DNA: TGTGCCAGCTCCTTGCTGGGCAGGTTCGGTTTC. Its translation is CASSLLGRFGF.